The rows below give T cell receptor beta chains drawn from one sample of a study of a mutant IDH1 vaccine in newly diagnosed glioma. Assay: immunoSEQ multiplex PCR; the TCRdb copy retains only in-frame clones and omits some. The sample lists over 30,000 clones, almost 80% occurring once. These receptors have no known antigen. The source was PBMCs, collected from a glioma patient whose treatment included an IDH1 peptide vaccine. The receptors shown here come from a woman aged 25 to 39 with glioma. Some clones in this sample may be carry-over from other donors' samples. The CDR3 runs from the conserved cysteine through the conserved F or W. Fields, in order: J gene, D gene, V gene, clone size, CDR3 protein, CDR3 DNA. A D gene is named only where the DNA matches it firmly. A row's size may be missing; if present it is once, few, many or a size class.

>TRBJ2-5|.|TRBV7-6|once
CASSTVPETQYF
TGTGCCAGCAGCACCGTACCAGAGACCCAGTACTTC
>TRBJ2-7|.|TRBV21-1|.
CASSKAAGNFTYEQYF
TGTGCCAGCAGCAAAGCGGCAGGAAATTTTACCTACGAGCAGTACTTC
>TRBJ1-1|TRBD1|TRBV4-1|once
CASSPNKWTGDQPPEAFF
TGCGCCAGCAGCCCGAACAAGTGGACAGGGGACCAACCTCCTGAAGCTTTCTTT
>TRBJ2-1|.|TRBV10-1|.
CARGTQPKFF
TGCGCCAGGGGGACTCAGCCGAAGTTCTTC
>TRBJ2-7|.|TRBV7-2|.
CASSALYEQYF
TGTGCCAGCAGCGCCCTTTACGAGCAGTACTTC
>TRBJ2-7|.|TRBV2|.
CASKAGVLYEQYF
TGTGCCAGCAAGGCGGGTGTACTATACGAGCAGTACTTC
>TRBJ2-5|.|TRBV4-1|.
CASSQDWALGEETQYF
TGCGCCAGCAGCCAAGATTGGGCGTTAGGGGAAGAGACCCAGTACTTC
>TRBJ1-3|.|TRBV6-5|.
CASSYSRGALNTIYF
TGTGCCAGCAGTTACTCGCGGGGGGCTCTAAACACCATATATTTT
>TRBJ2-5|.|TRBV9|.
CASSVGGLGTQYF
TGTGCCAGCAGCGTAGGGGGCCTGGGGACCCAGTACTTC
>TRBJ2-1|TRBD2|TRBV12-5|.
CASGSPLAGGLNEQFF
TGTGCTAGTGGTTCACCACTAGCGGGAGGGCTCAATGAGCAGTTCTTC
>TRBJ1-1|TRBD1|TRBV5-4|.
CASSRRTGMNTEAFF
TGTGCCAGCAGCAGACGGACAGGAATGAACACTGAAGCTTTCTTT
>TRBJ1-4|TRBD1|TRBV27|.
CASSRQGRTNEKLFF
TGTGCCAGCAGCCGACAGGGAAGGACTAATGAAAAACTGTTTTTT
>TRBJ2-7|TRBD2|TRBV6-1|.
CASSVRGTSGEAAQYF
TGTGCCAGCAGTGTCCGCGGGACTAGCGGGGAGGCCGCGCAGTACTTC
>TRBJ1-2|TRBD1|TRBV19|.
CASRLQDRGNYGYTF
TGTGCCAGTCGATTACAGGACAGGGGGAACTATGGCTACACCTTC
>TRBJ2-3|TRBD2|TRBV9|.
CASSIRTSGNADTQYF
TGTGCCAGCAGCATCCGGACTAGCGGGAACGCAGATACGCAGTATTTT
>TRBJ2-3|TRBD2|TRBV5-4|.
CASSPSGTSGRAGF
TGTGCCAGCAGCCCATCCGGGACTAGCGGGAGGGCCGGTTTT
>TRBJ1-5|.|TRBV16|few
CASSHPGRTVGDQPQHF
TGTGCCAGCAGCCACCCCGGACGGACAGTCGGGGATCAGCCCCAGCATTTT
>TRBJ2-7|TRBD2|TRBV10-2|few
CASSLQPSGGYEQYF
TGCGCCAGCAGTTTACAACCTAGCGGAGGGTACGAGCAGTACTTC
>TRBJ1-3|TRBD1|TRBV2|.
CASSATWTGSPLSGNTIYF
TGTGCCAGCAGTGCCACCTGGACAGGGAGCCCCCTCTCTGGAAACACCATATATTTT
>TRBJ2-1|.|TRBV14|.
CASSQDNQRVEQFF
TGTGCCAGCAGCCAAGATAACCAGAGGGTTGAGCAGTTCTTC
>TRBJ1-2|.|TRBV6-5|.
CASSRPGDYGYTF
TGTGCCAGCAGCCGCCCTGGGGACTATGGCTACACCTTC
>TRBJ2-5|TRBD2|TRBV4-2|.
CASSQDREGQETQYF
TGTGCCAGCAGCCAAGATCGGGAGGGCCAAGAGACCCAGTACTTC
>TRBJ2-7|.|TRBV28|.
CASSSPRTVAYEQYF
TGTGCCAGCAGCTCCCCGCGGACCGTCGCCTACGAGCAGTACTTC
>TRBJ1-2|TRBD1|TRBV19|few
CASRPQDRGNYGYTF
TGTGCCAGTAGACCACAGGACAGGGGGAACTATGGCTACACCTTC
>TRBJ2-5|TRBD1|TRBV11-1|.
CASSSDRAQETQYF
TGTGCCAGCAGCTCCGACAGGGCACAAGAGACCCAGTACTTC
>TRBJ2-3|TRBD1|TRBV6-1|.
CASTPGQGRGTQYF
TGTGCCAGCACCCCGGGACAGGGGCGGGGTACGCAGTATTTT
>TRBJ2-3|.|TRBV7-7|.
CASSLTPGRADTQYF
TGTGCTAGCAGCTTGACACCGGGACGGGCAGATACGCAGTATTTT
>TRBJ1-2|.|TRBV6-5|.
CASSYSGIHYGYTF
TGTGCCAGCAGTTACTCTGGGATCCACTATGGCTACACCTTC
>TRBJ2-5|.|TRBV7-8|.
CASSLGPGSVETQYF
TGTGCCAGCAGCTTAGGGCCCGGGAGCGTCGAGACCCAGTACTTC
>TRBJ2-4|.|TRBV5-4|.
CASSPAGPSLGVAKNIQYF
TGTGCCAGCAGCCCCGCGGGACCCTCACTGGGGGTAGCCAAAAACATTCAGTACTTC
>TRBJ1-1|.|TRBV27|.
CASSFLGALGTEAFF
TGTGCCAGCAGTTTCTTGGGGGCCCTGGGGACTGAAGCTTTCTTT
>TRBJ2-7|.|TRBV19|.
CASSIDLWYEQYF
TGTGCCAGTAGTATAGATCTCTGGTACGAGCAGTACTTC
>TRBJ1-2|.|TRBV10-3|.
CAISGGGEDYGYTF
TGTGCCATCAGTGGGGGAGGGGAAGATTATGGCTACACCTTC
>TRBJ2-1|.|TRBV6-5|once
CASSYSMALADNEQFF
TGTGCCAGCAGTTACTCGATGGCCCTAGCCGACAATGAGCAGTTCTTC
>TRBJ2-1|TRBD2|TRBV19|.
CASSSAGDYKEQFF
TGTGCCAGTAGTTCAGCGGGAGATTACAAAGAGCAGTTCTTC
>TRBJ2-2|.|TRBV29-1|.
CSVEVYRELFF
TGCAGCGTTGAGGTTTACAGGGAGCTGTTTTTT
>TRBJ1-4|TRBD1|TRBV28|.
CASSLRRRGNEKLFF
TGTGCCAGCAGTTTAAGGCGCAGGGGGAATGAAAAACTGTTTTTT
>TRBJ2-1|.|TRBV27|.
CASSHRVWRYNEQFF
TGTGCCAGCAGCCACAGGGTATGGAGATACAATGAGCAGTTCTTC
>TRBJ1-5|.|TRBV30|.
CAWSDGGSSVNQPQHF
TGTGCCTGGAGTGATGGTGGTTCATCGGTCAATCAGCCCCAGCATTTT
>TRBJ2-5|TRBD2|TRBV12-5|.
CASGFGGRTTGETQYF
TGTGCTAGTGGTTTCGGCGGGAGGACTACAGGGGAGACCCAGTACTTC
>TRBJ1-1|.|TRBV25-1|.
CASSPSTRATVTEAFF
TGTGCCAGCAGTCCCTCGACCCGGGCCACAGTCACTGAAGCTTTCTTT
>TRBJ1-3|.|TRBV7-6|once
CASGGVANTIYF
TGTGCCAGCGGGGGCGTTGCAAACACCATATATTTT